This note documents a single TCR beta chain sequence. Its antigen is as yet unknown. Some clones are missing from TCRdb's copy, which holds only in-frame ones; the method was immunoSEQ multiplex PCR. The sample yields about 70,000 clones, roughly 89% seen once. This sample is part of a study of T cell responses to AZD1222 COVID-19 vaccine. The study's findings and limits: Donors were largely white British and mainly female; clonal diversity was possibly underestimated. Baseline seropositivity characterized only a handful of AZD1222 recipients. Spike was spanned by vaccine-associated CD4 TCRs, with dominance at 160-218 and 743-854.

CDR3 length: 14 amino acids. Trimming removed 4 bases at V and 5 bases at J, with 12 bases between. The germline V gene encodes CDR1 SGHRS and CDR2 YFSETQ. The chain links TRBV5-1 to TRBJ2-2, with a tentative D call TRBD2 (6 bases). The clonotype comes from an adult in good health. The starting material was peripheral blood, obtained on day 0 of AZD1222 vaccination. The CDR3 DNA sequence: TGCGCCAGCAGCACTAGCCCACAAACCGGGGAGCTGTTTTTT. Protein sequence: CASSTSPQTGELFF.